Sequencing of this TCR beta chain was carried out in a study of CD8+CD57+ T cells in acquired aplastic anemia. Germline CDR1 reads DFQATT; CDR2 reads SNEGSKA (reference sequence). This CDR3 contains 13 residues. The ends were cut back, 7 bases at V and 0 bases at J, with 13 bases in the middle. Genomic DNA, serving as template, underwent TCR beta VDJ and CDR3 profiling. From the reads, TCRdb called clonotypes with MiXCR, one entry per CDR3 protein. This sample yields hundreds of thousands of distinct CDR3 sequences, of which 55% to 70% are seen a single time; 3% to 4.5% belongs to the top ten. This clonotype appeared many times.

This receptor was obtained from a human donor in good health, serving as a control. Specimen: sorted CD4+, CD8+, or CD8+CD57+ T cells (not recorded which) from PBMCs. The rearrangement joins TRBV20-1 to TRBJ2-7; D possibly uses TRBD1 or TRBD2 (5 bases each). The CDR3 DNA follows: TGCAGTGTCGGGGCAATGGACTCCTACGAGCAGTACTTC. As protein: CSVGAMDSYEQYF.